This T cell receptor (beta chain) appears in the sequencing data of a study of T cells after yellow fever vaccination. Looking at the study overall: In the case of low-cell-number fractions, SMART-Seq v4 Ultra Low Input was used for preparation. Study-wide results and limits: The secondary response was weaker but peaked faster, day 5 versus 15. From the bulk population, abundant clonotypes could contaminate and appear within FACS-sorted repertoires.

This clonotype was seen a few times. No antigen is known for it. Each CDR3 protein gets one entry after TCRdb re-called the 5' RACE reads with MiXCR. The sample has a few hundred thousand distinct CDR3 sequences, around a sixth seen once. The CDR3 sequence is 13 residues long. Germline V gene lookup returns CDR1 SEHNR and CDR2 FQNEAQ (reference sequence). Trimming took off 5 bases at V and 1 base at J, with 8 bases between the two ends. The sample consisted of PBMCs, taken roughly 5 days after the first yellow fever vaccination. The chain links TRBV7-9 to TRBJ1-2; unclear D gene. The receptor was isolated from a man younger than 35 who received the YFV17D yellow fever vaccine. CDR3 region: CASSISNNYGYTF. DNA for the CDR3: TGTGCCAGCAGCATCAGCAATAACTATGGCTACACCTTC.